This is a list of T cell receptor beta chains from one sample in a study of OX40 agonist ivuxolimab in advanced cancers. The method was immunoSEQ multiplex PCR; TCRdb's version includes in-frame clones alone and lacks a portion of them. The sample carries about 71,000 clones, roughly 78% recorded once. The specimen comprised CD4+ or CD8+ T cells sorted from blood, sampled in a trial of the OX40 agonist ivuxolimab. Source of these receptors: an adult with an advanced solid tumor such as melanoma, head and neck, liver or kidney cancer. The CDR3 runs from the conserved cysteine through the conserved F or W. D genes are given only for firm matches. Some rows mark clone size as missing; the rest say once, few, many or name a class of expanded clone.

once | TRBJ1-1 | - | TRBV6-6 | TGTGCCACCTGGGTCCACAGGAGAGGGGGAGGACCTGAAGCTTTCTTT | CATWVHRRGGGPEAFF
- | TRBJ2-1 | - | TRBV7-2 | TGTGCCAGCAGCCTACAGGGTATCCAGTATGAGCAGTTCTTC | CASSLQGIQYEQFF
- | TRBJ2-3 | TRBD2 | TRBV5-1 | TGCGCCAGCAGTCCCGGACGGAATCGGGGGGGAGATACGCAGTATTTT | CASSPGRNRGGDTQYF
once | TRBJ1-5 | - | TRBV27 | TGTGCCAGCAGCCCCTTGCCGACAGATCAGCCCCAGCATTTT | CASSPLPTDQPQHF
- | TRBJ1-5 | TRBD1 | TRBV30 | TGTGCCTGGAGCGCCGACAGGGGGCCGGGTCAGCCCCAGCATTTT | CAWSADRGPGQPQHF
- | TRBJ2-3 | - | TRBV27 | TGTGCCAGCGGGGAAGGATGGAGCACAGATACGCAGTATTTT | CASGEGWSTDTQYF
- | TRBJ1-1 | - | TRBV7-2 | TGTGCCAGCTTTGGATCTATGAACACTGAAGCTTTCTTT | CASFGSMNTEAFF
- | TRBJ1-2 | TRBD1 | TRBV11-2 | TGTGCCAGCAGCTTAGCCCCTGGGACAGGGTATGGCTACACCTTC | CASSLAPGTGYGYTF
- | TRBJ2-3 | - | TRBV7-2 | TGTGCCAGCAGCTTAGGACGGTACACAGATACGCAGTATTTT | CASSLGRYTDTQYF
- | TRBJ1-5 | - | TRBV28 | TGTGCCAGCACCAATAGCAATCAGCCCCAGCATTTT | CASTNSNQPQHF
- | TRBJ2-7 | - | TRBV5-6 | TGTGCCAGCAGCCGGGACACATACTACGAGCAGTACTTC | CASSRDTYYEQYF
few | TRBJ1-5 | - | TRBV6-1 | TGTGCCAGCAGCCAGCAGAATCAGCCCCAGCATTTT | CASSQQNQPQHF
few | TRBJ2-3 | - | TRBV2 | TGTGCCAGTCGCGATATGAAGGTTAGCACAGATACGCAGTATTTT | CASRDMKVSTDTQYF
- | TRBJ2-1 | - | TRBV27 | TGTGCCAGCCGCCCTCGGACAGTCTCCTACAATGAGCAGTTCTTC | CASRPRTVSYNEQFF
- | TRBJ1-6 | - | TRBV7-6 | TGTGCCAGCCGAGCGGGGGCAGGTAATTCACCCCTCCACTTT | CASRAGAGNSPLHF
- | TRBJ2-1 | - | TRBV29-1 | TGCAGCGTTGCGGTGAGCTCCTACAATGAGCAGTTCTTC | CSVAVSSYNEQFF
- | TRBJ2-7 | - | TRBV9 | TGTGCCAGCAGCCTTGACTCCATGCCCACCTACGAGCAGTACTTC | CASSLDSMPTYEQYF
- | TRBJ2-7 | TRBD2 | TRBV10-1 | TGCGCCAGCAGTGGGACTAGCGGGGGGGTCCCGCCCTACGAGCAGTACTTC | CASSGTSGGVPPYEQYF
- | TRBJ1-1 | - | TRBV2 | TGTGCCAGCAGTGGTCTAGGCGACACTGAAGCTTTCTTT | CASSGLGDTEAFF
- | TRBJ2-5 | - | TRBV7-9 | TGTGCCAGCAGCTTAGGGGGAGGTGAGACCCAGTACTTC | CASSLGGGETQYF
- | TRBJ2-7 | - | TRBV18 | TGTGCCAGCTCACCCGGCCGTTTGCGAGCCACCTACGAGCAGTACTTC | CASSPGRLRATYEQYF
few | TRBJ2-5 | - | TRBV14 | TGTGCCAGCAGCCAACGAGGGTCGGAGACCCAGTACTTC | CASSQRGSETQYF